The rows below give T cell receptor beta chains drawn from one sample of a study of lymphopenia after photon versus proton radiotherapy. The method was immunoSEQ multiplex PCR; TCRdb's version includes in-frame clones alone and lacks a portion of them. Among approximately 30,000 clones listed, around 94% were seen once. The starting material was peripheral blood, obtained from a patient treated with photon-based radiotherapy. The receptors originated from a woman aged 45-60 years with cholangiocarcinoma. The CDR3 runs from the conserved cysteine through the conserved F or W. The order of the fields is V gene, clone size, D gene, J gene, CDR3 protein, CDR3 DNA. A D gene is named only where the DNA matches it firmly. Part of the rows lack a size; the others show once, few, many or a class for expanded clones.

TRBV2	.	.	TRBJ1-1	CASKPGSTEAFF	TGTGCCAGTAAGCCAGGTAGTACTGAAGCTTTCTTT
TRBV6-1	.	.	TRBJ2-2	CASTTSGATGELFF	TGTGCCAGCACTACCTCGGGTGCAACCGGGGAGCTGTTTTTT
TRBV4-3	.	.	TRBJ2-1	CASSQTRPGEQFF	TGCGCCAGCAGCCAAACTAGGCCAGGGGAGCAGTTCTTC
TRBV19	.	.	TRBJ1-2	CASTKAGYGYTF	TGTGCCAGTACCAAGGCAGGGTATGGCTACACCTTC
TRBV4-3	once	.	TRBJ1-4	CASSQEEGGKLFF	TGCGCCAGCAGCCAAGAGGAGGGGGGAAAACTGTTTTTT
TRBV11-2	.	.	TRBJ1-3	CASRRSSGNTIYF	TGTGCCAGCCGTCGCAGCTCTGGAAACACCATATATTTT
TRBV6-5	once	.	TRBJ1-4	CASSYIPGVVVEKLFF	TGTGCCAGCAGTTACATCCCAGGGGTGGTGGTTGAAAAACTGTTTTTT
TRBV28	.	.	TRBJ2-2	CASSPGQSGELFF	TGTGCCAGCAGTCCTGGGCAGAGCGGGGAGCTGTTTTTT
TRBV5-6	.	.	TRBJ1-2	CASSVDGGNYGYTF	TGTGCCAGCAGCGTGGATGGGGGGAACTATGGCTACACCTTC
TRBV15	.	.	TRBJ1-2	CATSAGGSYTNYGYTF	TGTGCCACCAGCGCCGGCGGCAGCTATACTAACTATGGCTACACCTTC
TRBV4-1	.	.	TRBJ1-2	CASSPERTAPYGYTF	TGCGCCAGCAGCCCCGAGCGGACGGCTCCGTATGGCTACACCTTC
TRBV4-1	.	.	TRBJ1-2	CASSQVRSPYRYTF	TGCGCCAGCAGCCAAGTCAGGTCTCCCTATCGCTACACCTTC
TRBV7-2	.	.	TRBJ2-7	CASSPELTRNFYEQYF	TGTGCCAGCAGCCCTGAACTAACTAGAAATTTCTACGAGCAGTACTTC
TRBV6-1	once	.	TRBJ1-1	CASSEDGQRNTEAFF	TGTGCCAGCAGTGAAGACGGACAGAGGAACACTGAAGCTTTCTTT
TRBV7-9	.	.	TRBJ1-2	CASSPLTVNYGYTF	TGTGCCAGCAGCCCGCTGACAGTTAACTATGGCTACACCTTC
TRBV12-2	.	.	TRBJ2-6	CASREAASTQSRANVLTF	TGTGCAAGTCGCGAAGCGGCCTCCACACAAAGTCGGGCCAACGTCCTGACTTTC
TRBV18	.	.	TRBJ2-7	CASSRGRYEQYF	TGTGCCAGCTCCCGAGGACGTTACGAGCAGTACTTC
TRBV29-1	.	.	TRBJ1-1	CSGHRQAGTEAFF	TGCAGCGGCCATCGACAGGCCGGCACTGAAGCTTTCTTT
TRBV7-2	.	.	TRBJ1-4	CASSLAVRRVNEKLFF	TGTGCCAGCAGCTTAGCGGTCAGGCGGGTTAATGAAAAACTGTTTTTT
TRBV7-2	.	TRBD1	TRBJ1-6	CASSSQGANNSPLHF	TGTGCCAGCAGCTCGCAGGGGGCGAATAATTCACCCCTCCACTTT
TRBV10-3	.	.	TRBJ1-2	CATDASGGSFTF	TGTGCCACCGATGCCTCGGGGGGCTCGTTCACCTTC
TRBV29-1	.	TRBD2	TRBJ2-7	CSVVGDYISYEQYF	TGCAGCGTTGTGGGGGACTACATCTCCTACGAGCAGTACTTC
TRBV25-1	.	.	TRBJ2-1	CASSPPLAMGVNEQFF	TGTGCCAGCAGTCCCCCCCTGGCTATGGGGGTCAATGAGCAGTTCTTC
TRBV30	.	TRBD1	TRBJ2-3	CAWGTGGPDTQYF	TGTGCCTGGGGGACAGGGGGCCCAGATACGCAGTATTTT
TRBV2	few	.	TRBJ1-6	CASRGRTDSNSPLHF	TGTGCCAGCAGGGGACGTACTGACAGTAATTCACCCCTCCACTTT
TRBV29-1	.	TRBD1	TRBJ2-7	CSAGQGPSYEQYF	TGCAGCGCGGGACAGGGGCCCTCCTACGAGCAGTACTTC
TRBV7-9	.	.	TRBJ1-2	CASSLGGFDGYTF	TGTGCCAGCAGCTTAGGGGGTTTTGATGGCTACACCTTC
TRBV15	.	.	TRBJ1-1	CATSSPAGNTEAFF	TGTGCCACCAGCAGCCCTGCAGGGAACACTGAAGCTTTCTTT
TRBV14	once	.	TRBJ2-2	CASSQEQMNTGELFF	TGTGCCAGCAGCCAAGAACAGATGAACACCGGGGAGCTGTTTTTT
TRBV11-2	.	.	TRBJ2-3	CASSSGLRDTQYF	TGTGCCAGCAGCTCGGGCCTGCGCGATACGCAGTATTTT
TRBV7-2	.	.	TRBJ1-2	CASSPNRGADGYTF	TGTGCCAGCAGCCCCAATAGGGGGGCGGATGGCTACACCTTC
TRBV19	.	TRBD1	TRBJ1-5	CASSIDRGYQPQHF	TGTGCCAGTAGTATCGACAGGGGGTATCAGCCCCAGCATTTT
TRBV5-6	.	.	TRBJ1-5	CASSLGTVDQPQHF	TGTGCCAGCAGCTTGGGGACGGTTGATCAGCCCCAGCATTTT
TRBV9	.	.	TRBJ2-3	CASSVGVRVGTNTQYF	TGTGCCAGCAGCGTAGGAGTGAGGGTGGGAACTAATACGCAGTATTTT
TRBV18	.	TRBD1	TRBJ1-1	CASSPGQINTEAFF	TGTGCCAGCTCACCGGGACAGATTAACACTGAAGCTTTCTTT
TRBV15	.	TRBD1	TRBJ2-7	CATSSLTWAGRDRGQYEQYF	TGTGCCACCAGCAGTCTGACCTGGGCGGGCCGGGACAGGGGGCAGTACGAGCAGTACTTC
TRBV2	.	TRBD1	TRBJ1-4	CASSLPPGTGEKLFF	TGTGCCAGCAGCCTCCCACCCGGGACAGGGGAAAAACTGTTTTTT
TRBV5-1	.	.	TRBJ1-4	CASSLQGNEKLFF	TGCGCCAGCAGCTTGCAGGGAAATGAAAAACTGTTTTTT
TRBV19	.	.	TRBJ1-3	CASSGLSQGLRNTIYF	TGTGCCAGTAGTGGTCTTTCCCAGGGACTCAGAAACACCATATATTTT
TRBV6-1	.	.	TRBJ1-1	CASREQGVTFF	TGTGCCAGCAGGGAACAGGGTGTGACTTTCTTT
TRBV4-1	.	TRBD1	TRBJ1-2	CASSQTRDRGGYTF	TGCGCCAGCAGCCAGACCCGGGACAGAGGTGGCTACACCTTC